This T cell receptor beta chain is drawn from a study of T cells after yellow fever vaccination (dated by TCRdb to between 2017 and 2020). In terms of the full investigation: The SMART-Seq v4 Ultra Low Input RNA kit was used to prepare libraries from fractions with low cell numbers. Bulk TCR alpha and beta repertoires were sequenced longitudinally to track T-cell clones before and after primary and booster YFV17D yellow fever vaccination. Two healthy male donors, one aged 18 to 30 and one aged 30 to 40 years, made up the cohort. Blood samples were taken at several timepoints before and after primary and secondary immunization, and bulk PBMC replicates and cell subsets were isolated. What the study reported, not specific to this receptor: Because the study included only two donors, the extent to which the findings can be generalized is limited. A small fraction of clonotypes appeared in both the CD4 and CD8 compartments, likely as a result of convergent recombination. Compared with the primary T-cell response, the secondary T-cell response was faster but weaker, reaching its peak on day 5 rather than on day 15. Most clones expanded after primary vaccination were re-detected after the booster (96% of CD4 and 88% of CD8), suggesting broad memory maintenance. Computational filtering was required because FACS-sorted repertoires could contain abundant contaminating clonotypes from the bulk population.

The treatment or condition label of this sample denotes: live attenuated yellow fever vaccine strain. At each blood-draw timepoint, two biological replicates of bulk PBMCs were obtained. PBMCs were isolated from peripheral blood using a standard Ficoll-Paque protocol. RNA was extracted with TriZol from bulk PBMCs, CD4 and CD8 fractions, and dextramer-positive and dextramer-negative fractions. Synthesis of TCR cDNA relied on 5'RACE template switching, a step that introduced a universal primer site along with unique molecular identifiers. Priming for cDNA synthesis came from both the TCR alpha and TCR beta constant segments. Libraries were amplified in two PCR steps, with sample barcodes and sequencing adapters added in the second step. Sequencing of libraries was done on Illumina HiSeq 2500 (2x100 bp) or NovaSeq (2x150 bp). Processing in the source paper ran as follows. MIGEC handled demultiplexing of reads and collapsing into UMI consensus sequences, while MiXCR performed V(D)J alignment. Clonotypes responding to the vaccine were identified with edgeR on replicate PBMC samples, with the criteria of FDR below 0.01 and a log2 fold change above 5 up to day 15. Each bulk clonotype was labeled CD4 or CD8 based on which sequenced repertoire, CD4 or CD8, contained the clonotype at higher abundance. Using fastp at Q25 and MiXCR, TCRdb reprocessed the public reads and kept productive beta chains. A single entry per CDR3 protein holds the most common genes and DNA from its merged rows. TCRdb's processing, not the study's, gives the V and J calls here. The sample records under 550,000 distinct CDR3 sequences, about a fifth of which are singletons. Of the sample, about 16% falls within the top ten clones.

As concerns this clonotype: Its cognate antigen has yet to be identified. The input lacks base qualities; no much larger clone sits a single base away.

V lost 0 bases and J lost 0 bases; the stretch between them is 8 bases long. CDR1 is given as SGHDT and CDR2 as YYEEEE, both from the germline V gene. Including cysteine and phenylalanine, the CDR3 has 15 amino acids. The read is trimmed to its CDR3 DNA, 45 bases read in frame from base 1. Sequenced here: PBMCs, sampled roughly 20 days after the first yellow fever vaccination. Recombination joined TRBV5-6 with TRBJ2-3, with no confident D gene call. The sequence came from a man between 18 and 35 years old who received the YFV17D yellow fever vaccine. The nucleotide sequence reads TGTGCCAGCAGCTTGGTTGGCTCTAGCACAGATACGCAGTATTTT. The encoded protein is CASSLVGSSTDTQYF.